This TCR beta chain was recovered during a study of shared clonotypes between healthy human individuals. Study-wide background: Per donor, CD8 memory used one plate, CD8 naive used two, CD4 memory used three and CD4 naive used three.

The CDR3 length is 15 residues. With 3 bases removed from V and 2 bases from J, the gap between germline ends came to 11 bases. Germline V gene data show CDR1 as MDHEN and CDR2 as SYDVKM. Profiling relied on immunoSEQ multiplex PCR, and the TCRdb table lists in-frame clones only, not all of them. The table has a few million clones, 85% to 95% seen once. The clonotype originates from a man younger than 35 in good health. Some clones in this sample may be carry-over from other donors' samples. The sample was naive CD4+ T cells from PBMCs. Described subset: CD45RA+ positively selected. J is TRBJ2-1 and V is TRBV28, with D perhaps matching TRBD1 (5 bases). The CDR3 DNA sequence: TGTGCCAGCAGTTTGGTCCAGGGCCCCTACAATGAGCAGTTCTTC. Its protein product is CASSLVQGPYNEQFF.